This T cell receptor (beta chain) was found in a study of blood T cell repertoires in COVID-19. Background on the study: The samples span acute and convalescent COVID-19 from the United States, Italy and Spain.

This CDR3 has 15 residues. Trimming cost V 3 bases and J 2 bases; bases outside gene matches: 5. Germline values: CDR1 LGHNA, CDR2 YSLEER. Clones were sequenced by immunoSEQ multiplex PCR, and TCRdb holds only the in-frame ones, with some missing. Counted here are 250,000 or so clones, approximately 88% occurring once; the ten biggest clones make up approximately 6%. Only one count was recorded for this clone. The J gene is TRBJ1-2, the V gene TRBV4-3; 8 bases align to TRBD1. The sequence was collected from a woman in her thirties with COVID-19, enrolled during active disease. Sequencing input: peripheral blood. This CDR3 is CASSQKQGENYGYTF. The CDR3 DNA reads as TGCGCCAGCAGCCAGAAACAGGGGGAAAACTATGGCTACACCTTC.